One sample yielded the 27 T cell receptor beta chains listed below, sequenced in a study of neurological immune-mediated disorders. TCRdb fed the 5' RACE reads into MiXCR, producing one record per CDR3 protein. The sample has about 42,000 distinct CDR3 sequences; approximately 21% are singletons. The time point here: technical triplicate 3. Input material: PBMCs. Receptors were obtained from a man aged 60-69 years with HTLV-1-associated myelopathy (HAM/TSP).

Many counts were recorded for this clonotype. The chain links TRBV24-1 to TRBJ1-2; D is unresolved. The V end lost 2 bases, the J end lost 8 bases, and 11 bases lay between the germline ends. Germline loops: CDR1 KGHDR, CDR2 SFDVKD. The CDR3 consists of 13 residues. The CDR3 here is CATSDSELGGYTF. The CDR3 DNA sequence: TGTGCCACCAGTGATTCGGAGCTAGGGGGCTACACCTTC.

This clonotype was picked up many times. The chain employs TRBV5-1 and TRBJ2-1; a weak D match, TRBD2 (5 bases). CDR3 length: 19 residues. Germline CDR1 reads SGHRS; CDR2 reads YFSETQ. V was pared by 2 bases and J by 3 bases, with 24 bases between. CDR3: CASSFPINGERSYYNEQFF. CDR3 coding DNA: TGCGCCAGCAGCTTTCCTATCAACGGGGAGAGATCGTACTACAATGAGCAGTTCTTC.

The genes are TRBV20-1 and TRBJ1-1; D ambiguous. Trimming stripped 3 bases from V and 0 bases from J, with 8 bases between. There are 13 residues in the CDR3. Germline CDR1 and CDR2: DFQATT and SNEGSKA (reference sequence). CDR3 nucleotide sequence: TGCAGTGCTAGCTCCCAGATGAACACTGAAGCTTTCTTT. Its translation: CSASSQMNTEAFF.

This clonotype was counted many times. The V and J genes are TRBV28 and TRBJ1-5; maybe TRBD1 (5 bases). Germline V gene lookup returns CDR1 MDHEN and CDR2 SYDVKM. There are 14 residues in the CDR3. The V and J ends lost 9 bases and 4 bases respectively, with 16 bases between them. CDR3 in DNA: TGTGCCAGTCAGCCCATGGGGGGGAATCAGCCCCAGCATTTT. Its translation: CASQPMGGNQPQHF.

This clonotype was recorded at least ten times. The V call is TRBV20-1, the J call TRBJ2-1; a weak D match, TRBD2 (6 bases). The CDR3 is 14 residues long. Germline V gene sequence: CDR1 DFQATT, CDR2 SNEGSKA (reference sequence). Trimming pared 4 bases from V and 3 bases from J, leaving 13 bases between. The CDR3 sequence: CSATEGALYNEQFF. The CDR3 coding sequence is TGCAGTGCTACGGAGGGAGCCCTCTACAATGAGCAGTTCTTC.

In its sample, this clonotype was seen many times. This rearrangement joins TRBV5-1 to TRBJ2-5, with 11 bases fitting TRBD2. The ends lost 0 bases at V and 4 bases at J; junction bases unmatched: 11. CDR3 length equals 18 residues. The V gene's germline CDR1 is SGHRS and CDR2 YFSETQ. CDR3 region: CASSLVGTSGGLIETQYF. The CDR3 DNA reads as TGCGCCAGCAGCTTGGTCGGTACTAGCGGGGGACTTATAGAGACCCAGTACTTC.

In this sample, this clonotype turned up many times. V gene TRBV5-1 combines with J gene TRBJ1-4; D gene unclear. The V and J ends lost 0 bases and 2 bases respectively, with 5 bases between them. Per the germline V gene, CDR1 is SGHRS and CDR2 is YFSETQ. CDR3 length equals 14 residues. CDR3 DNA: TGCGCCAGCAGCTTGGCTGGGACTAATGAAAAACTGTTTTTT. Amino acid sequence: CASSLAGTNEKLFF.

The table lists this clonotype with many counts. The chain links TRBV19 to TRBJ2-1, with 9 bases identical to TRBD2. The CDR3 is 13 amino acids. Germline values: CDR1 LNHDA, CDR2 SQIVND (reference sequence). V lost 7 bases, J lost 5 bases, and 3 bases stayed unmatched. This CDR3 is CASTKREDNEQFF. CDR3 nucleotides: TGTGCCAGTACTAAGCGGGAGGACAATGAGCAGTTCTTC.

The table lists this clonotype with many counts. The chain has TRBV7-9 and TRBJ2-7; D perhaps matches TRBD2 (5 bases). The length of the CDR3 is 14 residues. Trimming stripped 5 bases from V and 6 bases from J, with 17 bases between. CDR1 and CDR2 (germline): SEHNR, FQNEAQ (reference sequence). CDR3: CASSPDPPRVEQYF. The CDR3 DNA follows: TGTGCCAGCAGCCCGGACCCGCCGCGGGTCGAGCAGTACTTC.

This chain links TRBV7-2 with TRBJ2-7; 12 nucleotides align to TRBD2. The J segment lost 3 bases and the V segment lost 5 bases, leaving 5 bases of the junction unmatched. This CDR3 contains 15 residues. Germline CDR1 is SGHTA and CDR2 is FQGNSA. The CDR3 nucleotides read TGTGCCAGCAGCCCCAGACTAGCGGGAGTCTACGAGCAGTACTTC. Protein sequence: CASSPRLAGVYEQYF.

This clonotype is medium-sized by share. The rearrangement links TRBV20-1 to TRBJ2-1; 12 bases agree with TRBD2. Looked up from germline, CDR1 is DFQATT and CDR2 is SNEGSKA (reference sequence). This CDR3 is 19 amino acids long. The V gene end was trimmed by 0 bases and the J gene end by 8 bases; junction bases not matched to a gene: 17. The CDR3 region is CSARDRGSPSSGRADEQFF. CDR3 in DNA: TGCAGTGCTAGAGATCGAGGATCCCCCTCTAGCGGGAGGGCCGATGAGCAGTTCTTC.

This clonotype showed up many times. The V call is TRBV10-3, the J call TRBJ2-1, with 13 nucleotides matching TRBD2. The length of the CDR3 is 15 residues. V dropped 9 bases and J dropped 9; count of bases not matched to a gene: 11. CDR1 and CDR2 (germline): ENHRY, SYGVKD. CDR3: CAIKNGTSGILEQFF. CDR3 nucleotide sequence: TGTGCCATTAAAAACGGGACTAGCGGGATTCTTGAGCAGTTCTTC.

Turning to this clonotype: The germline gene is not matched at one end of the junction; a read error may be the cause. The chain couples TRBV6-2 or TRBV6-3 to TRBJ2-7; D not certain. The CDR3 sequence is 15 residues long. CDR1 and CDR2 (germline): MNHEY, SVGEGT. CDR3 region: CASTRPGDPPYVQYF. The CDR3 nucleotides read TGTGCCAGCACCCGACCAGGTGACCCACCCTACGTGCAGTACTTC.

This clonotype came up many times. This sequence joins TRBV20-1 and TRBJ1-1, with D hard to call. V shed 2 bases and J shed 2 bases, with 9 bases lying between them. The length of the CDR3 is 13 residues. Germline CDR1 DFQATT, CDR2 SNEGSKA (reference sequence). The DNA for the CDR3 is TGCAGTGCTAGATCGCCAGCTAACACTGAAGCTTTCTTT. Amino acids: CSARSPANTEAFF.

In this sample, this clonotype turned up a few times. The chain links TRBV6-1 to TRBJ1-4; no firm D call. In germline, CDR1 is MNHNS, CDR2 SASEGT. This CDR3 has 15 residues. Trimming cost V 1 base and J 8 bases, with 14 bases left between them. CDR3 protein: CASSEGGVRGEKLFF. The CDR3 nucleotides read TGTGCCAGCAGTGAAGGTGGGGTACGTGGGGAAAAACTGTTTTTT.

The chain joins TRBV6-6 to TRBJ1-5; no clear D gene. V shed 2 bases and J shed 5 bases, with 10 bases lying between them. CDR1 is MNHNY and CDR2 is SVGAGI in the germline V gene (reference sequence). CDR3 length: 14 amino acids. The CDR3 DNA reads as TGTGCCAGCAGTTACGGACGTAGAGATCAGCCCCAGCATTTT. Its translation: CASSYGRRDQPQHF.

This chain links TRBV5-1 with TRBJ2-3; the D gene is possibly TRBD1 (5 bases). The germline V gene encodes CDR1 SGHRS and CDR2 YFSETQ. This CDR3 has 15 residues. With 0 bases removed from V and 5 bases from J, the gap between germline ends came to 13 bases. DNA for the CDR3: TGCGCCAGCAGCTTGGAGGGGATTCCCCTAGATACGCAGTATTTT. Encoded protein: CASSLEGIPLDTQYF.

This clonotype was seen at least ten times. This chain connects TRBV19 to TRBJ1-5, with D possibly TRBD1 on 5 matching bases. Per germline, CDR1 LNHDA and CDR2 SQIVND (reference sequence). The V gene lost 5 bases and the J gene lost 0 bases, with 17 bases spanning the gap. The CDR3 consists of 17 residues. The CDR3 is CASSDQDTSVSNQPQHF. The CDR3 nucleotides read TGTGCCAGTAGTGACCAGGACACGTCGGTTAGCAATCAGCCCCAGCATTTT.

This clonotype is deemed medium-sized. The CDR3 DNA reads TGTGCCAGCAGTTTTGCCCTCGGACAGCAAGCTTTCTTT. This gives the protein CASSFALGQQAFF. The chain joins TRBV12-3 or TRBV12-4 to TRBJ1-1; D possibly corresponds to TRBD1 (6 bases). This CDR3 has 13 residues. Trimming removed 3 bases from V and 9 bases from J, with 14 bases in between.

This clonotype has more than one count but fewer than ten. The V call is TRBV3-1, the J call TRBJ2-5, with D unresolved. V gave up 3 bases and J gave up 5 bases, with 13 bases separating them. Germline V gene data show CDR1 as LGHDT and CDR2 as YNNKEL (reference sequence). The CDR3 has 14 residues. The DNA for the CDR3 is TGTGCCAGCAGCCAGTGGACCCGGGCGGAGACCCAGTACTTC. This sequence encodes CASSQWTRAETQYF.

The sample holds a few counts of this clonotype. This chain links TRBV5-1 with TRBJ2-3; D assignment may be TRBD1 or TRBD2 (5 bases each). The CDR3 extends over 14 amino acids. V lost 4 bases, J lost 6 bases, and 15 bases lay in between. Germline V CDR1 and CDR2: SGHRS, YFSETQ. CDR3 sequence (DNA): TGCGCCAGCAGCCGAGGGTCAGGGACCGATACGCAGTATTTT. Translation: CASSRGSGTDTQYF.

This clonotype is termed medium-sized. This chain joins TRBV5-1 and TRBJ2-1, with TRBD2 matching over 14 bases. This CDR3 region has 15 residues. With 0 bases clipped from V and 9 bases from J, the junction kept 2 bases outside the gene matches. In germline, CDR1 is SGHRS, CDR2 YFSETQ. The CDR3 sequence is CASSLGLAGGGEQFF. CDR3 nucleotides: TGCGCCAGCAGCTTGGGACTAGCGGGAGGGGGTGAGCAGTTCTTC.

Ten or more counts support this clonotype. The chain joins TRBV6-6 to TRBJ2-1; tentatively, D is TRBD1 or TRBD2 (5 bases each). CDR1 and CDR2 from the germline V gene are MNHNY and SVGAGI (reference sequence). The CDR3 extends over 13 amino acids. Trimming stripped 6 bases from V and 6 bases from J, with 12 bases between. The CDR3 nucleotides are TGTGCCAGCAGCCAGGGACGACTCAATGAGCAGTTCTTC. Protein sequence: CASSQGRLNEQFF.

The genes are TRBV2 and TRBJ2-1, with 8 bases fitting TRBD1. Germline V gene sequence: CDR1 SNHLY, CDR2 FYNNEI. The CDR3 is 14 amino acids. The V gene end was trimmed by 6 bases and the J gene end by 3 bases; junction bases not matched to a gene: 4. The CDR3 sequence: CASSGQGVYNEQFF. CDR3 nucleotide sequence: TGTGCCAGCAGCGGACAGGGAGTCTACAATGAGCAGTTCTTC.

This clonotype was found many times. V usage is TRBV20-1 and J usage is TRBJ2-7; D might be TRBD2 (6 bases). Germline-derived CDR1 and CDR2 are DFQATT and SNEGSKA (reference sequence). Trimming left V 6 bases short and J 0 bases short, with 18 bases between. This CDR3 contains 15 residues. DNA for the CDR3: TGCAGTGCCGCTCCGACTAGGCACTACTCCTACGAGCAGTACTTC. This codes for CSAAPTRHYSYEQYF.

This clonotype was counted ten times or more. The CDR3 nucleotides are TGCAGCGACTCTAGCGGTCGCACAGATACGCAGTATTTT. This sequence encodes CSDSSGRTDTQYF. The chain has TRBV29-1 and TRBJ2-3, with 7 positions matching TRBD2. Trimming took 7 bases from V and 1 from J; bases not matched to a gene: 5. This CDR3 has 13 residues. Per germline, CDR1 SQVTM and CDR2 ANQGSEA.

In this sample, this clonotype is medium-sized. The V gene is TRBV2, the J gene TRBJ2-7; D possibly uses TRBD1 or TRBD2 (5 bases each). The CDR3 is made up of 13 amino acids. Trimming stripped 6 bases from V and 7 bases from J, with 16 bases between. Germline CDR1 and CDR2: SNHLY and FYNNEI. CDR3 region: CASSGAAIGEQYF. The CDR3, as DNA: TGTGCCAGCAGCGGGGCTGCGATTGGGGAGCAGTACTTC.